The sequence of this T cell receptor (beta chain) was determined in a study of control samples from healthy donors and cancer patients (dated by TCRdb to between 2020 and 2021). Comments on this clone: It lacks a known antigen. Nothing much larger sits one base from this clone, and base qualities are not available.

The protocol used for the library was the immunoSEQ multiplex PCR assay. The immuneACCESS repertoire file appears here via TCRdb, limited to in-frame rearrangements. These files lack a portion of the clones; in checked studies, under half of the deficit traces to unresolved V genes, and the cause of the others is not known. The sample contains about 150,000 clones, roughly 93% of them found a single time. Clones ranked in the top ten supply almost 6% of the sample. Reading the germline V gene gives CDR1 SQVTM and CDR2 ANQGSEA. V is clipped by 6 bases and J by 5 bases, and the sequence between their germline boundaries is 16 bases long. From cysteine to phenylalanine, the CDR3 is 13 amino acids long. Only the CDR3 part of the read is kept: 39 bases, read in frame from the first base.

The source of this sequence is a man between 18 and 29 years old in good health. The V and J segments used are TRBV29-1 and TRBJ1-1; 6 matching bases give a weak D call of TRBD1. Specimen: blood. Read as DNA, the sequence is TGCAGCGTCGTAACAGGGCGACGGACTGAAGCTTTCTTT. This is translated as CSVVTGRRTEAFF.